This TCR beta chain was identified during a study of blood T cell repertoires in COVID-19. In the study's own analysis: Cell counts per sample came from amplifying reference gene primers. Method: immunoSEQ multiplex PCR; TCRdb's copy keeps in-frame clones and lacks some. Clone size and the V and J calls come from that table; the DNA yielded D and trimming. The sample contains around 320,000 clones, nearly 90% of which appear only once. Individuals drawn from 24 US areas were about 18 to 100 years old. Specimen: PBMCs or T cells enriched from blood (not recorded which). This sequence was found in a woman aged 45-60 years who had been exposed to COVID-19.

CDR3: CASSSAGGANTDTQYF. In nucleotides, the CDR3 is TGTGCCAGCAGTTCAGCCGGCGGGGCCAACACAGATACGCAGTATTTT. This chain joins TRBV28 and TRBJ2-3; tentative D call: TRBD2 (6 bases). CDR1 and CDR2 from the germline V gene are MDHEN and SYDVKM. V was cut by 4 bases and J by 2 bases, with 16 bases left in between. The CDR3 is 16 amino acids.